The 21 T cell receptor beta chains below come from one sample, sequenced in a study of T cells in Graves' hyperthyroidism and ophthalmopathy. Amplification of TCR beta CDR3 regions was performed using RNA transcripts as template. The HTBI set primed first-round TCR CDR3 RT-PCR. TCRdb called the multiplex PCR reads again in MiXCR, with one record for every CDR3 protein. This sample has approximately 430,000 distinct CDR3 sequences; more than 15% occur once, and the top ten carry approximately 7.5%. Specimen: blood. Every receptor here comes from a young woman with Graves' hyperthyroidism.

This clonotype was observed many times. This chain links TRBV11-3 with TRBJ2-5; a possible D gene is TRBD1 (5 bases). V lost 5 bases, J lost 4 bases, and 11 bases lay in between. Looked up from germline, CDR1 is SGHNT and CDR2 is YENEEA. CDR3 length: 13 residues. The CDR3 sequence is CASSLPRGETQYF. In DNA, the CDR3 is TGTGCCAGCAGCCTACCTAGGGGAGAGACCCAGTACTTC. Variable domain in full (rest from reference TRBV11-3 and TRBJ2-5): EAGVVQSPRYKIIEKKQPVAFWCNPISGHNTLYWYLQNLGQGPELLIRYENEEAVDDSQLPKDRFSAERLKGVDSTLKIQPAELGDSAVYLCASSLPRGETQYFGPGTRLLVL.

This clonotype has at least ten counts. The chain uses TRBV19 and TRBJ1-2; D possibly corresponds to TRBD1 (5 bases). Trimming took off 7 bases at V and 7 bases at J, with 22 bases between the two ends. The V gene's germline CDR1 is LNHDA and CDR2 SQIVND (reference sequence). CDR3 length: 15 residues. The CDR3 DNA follows: TGTGCCAGTACGAATCTCAACTCCAGGGTTGGTGGCTACACCTTC. Its protein product is CASTNLNSRVGGYTF. Filled out from reference TRBV19 and TRBJ1-2, the complete variable domain reads DGGITQSPKYLFRKEGQNVTLSCEQNLNHDAMYWYRQDPGQGLRLIYYSQIVNDFQKGDIAEGYSVSREKKESFPLTVTSAQKNPTAFYLCASTNLNSRVGGYTFGSGTRLTVV.

The J gene is TRBJ2-1, the V gene TRBV6-2 or TRBV6-3, with D perhaps matching TRBD2 (6 bases). The CDR3 runs 15 residues. Trimming left V 6 bases short and J 5 bases short, with 17 bases between. Germline lookup yields CDR1 MNHEY and CDR2 SVGEGT. CDR3 sequence: CASRPPGLRDNEQFF. The CDR3 coding sequence is TGTGCCAGCAGACCCCCGGGACTCCGCGACAATGAGCAGTTCTTC.

This clonotype was counted ten times or more. The chain is built from TRBV3-1 and TRBJ2-1; D unresolved. Per germline, CDR1 LGHDT and CDR2 YNNKEL (reference sequence). Trimming removed 1 base at V and 3 bases at J, with 16 bases between. This CDR3 spans 17 amino acids. The CDR3 DNA is TGTGCCAGCAGCCAAGGTTATTCCGGCGACCGCTACAATGAGCAGTTCTTC. This sequence encodes CASSQGYSGDRYNEQFF.

This clonotype occurred a few times. This chain joins TRBV12-3 or TRBV12-4 and TRBJ1-5; D gene ambiguous. This CDR3 has 13 amino acids. Trimming cost V 7 bases and J 9 bases, with 16 bases left between them. CDR3 residues: CASTQLVTGPQHF. The CDR3 nucleotides are TGTGCCAGCACTCAACTAGTGACCGGGCCCCAGCATTTT.

This clonotype has at least ten counts. This chain links TRBV7-3 with TRBJ2-3; D is perhaps TRBD1 (5 bases). CDR3 length: 15 residues. V lost 3 bases and J lost 6, with 16 bases in between. Per the germline V gene, CDR1 is SGHTA and CDR2 is FQGTGA. CDR3 nucleotide sequence: TGTGCCAGCAGCTTTCAGGGCGACGCCCAGGATACGCAGTATTTT. Protein: CASSFQGDAQDTQYF. Looking up the rest from reference TRBV7-3 and TRBJ2-3 gives the full variable domain: GAGVSQTPSNKVTEKGKYVELRCDPISGHTALYWYRQSLGQGPEFLIYFQGTGAADDSGLPNDRFFAVRPEGSVSTLKIQRTERGDSAVYLCASSFQGDAQDTQYFGPGTRLTVL.

Many counts were recorded for this clonotype. The V gene is TRBV6-1, the J gene TRBJ2-7; 7 bases are a match to TRBD1. The CDR3 extends over 14 amino acids. V trimming: 7 bases; J trimming: 0 bases; junction bases outside the gene matches: 6. Germline V CDR1 and CDR2: MNHNS, SASEGT. CDR3 in DNA: TGTGCCAGCACCCGGACAGGCAGCTCCTACGAGCAGTACTTC. Its translation: CASTRTGSSYEQYF.

This clonotype was recorded many times. The CDR3 bases are TGTGCCAGCAGTTTTCAACAGGGAAGTTCACCCCTCCACTTT. Amino acid sequence: CASSFQQGSSPLHF. The V and J genes are TRBV28 and TRBJ1-6; TRBD1 might be the D (6 bases). Deletions cut 3 bases from V and 9 bases from J, with 12 bases between. The germline gives CDR1 MDHEN, CDR2 SYDVKM. The CDR3 has 14 amino acids.

The chain links TRBV6-1 to TRBJ1-2; possible D gene TRBD1, 6 bases. The V end was cut by 2 bases, the J end by 4 bases, with 17 bases between. The CDR3 totals 16 residues. CDR1 and CDR2 from the germline V gene are MNHNS and SASEGT. In nucleotides, the CDR3 is TGTGCCAGCAGTGAAAGTGGGGATCGGGGGGCCTATGGCTACACCTTC. This translates into CASSESGDRGAYGYTF.

This clonotype has a count of ten or more. This chain uses TRBV29-1 with TRBJ1-1; D is unclear. V dropped 4 bases and J dropped 1 base, with 13 bases sitting between them. Germline V gene sequence: CDR1 SQVTM, CDR2 ANQGSEA. CDR3 length: 14 residues. The CDR3 DNA sequence: TGCAGCGTTGCCTGGAATCCCCAGAACACTGAAGCTTTCTTT. Its protein is CSVAWNPQNTEAFF.

The rearrangement uses TRBV18 and TRBJ1-3; no firm D call. V dropped 4 bases and J dropped 4 bases, with 8 bases sitting between them. The CDR3 covers 13 residues. CDR1 and CDR2 from the germline V gene are KGHSH and LQKENI. The CDR3 is CASSLGYGNTIYF. CDR3 DNA: TGTGCCAGCTCACTAGGGTACGGAAACACCATATATTTT.

The rearrangement links TRBV6-1 to TRBJ2-5; TRBD2 matches 10 bases. Germline assignment: CDR1 MNHNS and CDR2 SASEGT. J was trimmed by 4 bases and V by 5 bases; bases with no gene match: 16. The CDR3 is 18 amino acids. The CDR3 is CASSLSFRSGGAPETQYF. In DNA form, the CDR3 reads TGTGCCAGCAGTTTATCTTTTCGAAGCGGGGGGGCCCCAGAGACCCAGTACTTC.

Ten or more counts support this clonotype. The rearrangement uses TRBV7-3 and TRBJ1-1; D call uncertain. The CDR3 contains 14 residues. Trimming removed 5 bases from V and 5 bases from J, with 15 bases in between. The germline CDR1 and CDR2 sequences are SGHTA and FQGTGA. CDR3 DNA sequence: TGTGCCAGCAGCCGGCAAGGGTTGTGGACTGAAGCTTTCTTT. Its protein is CASSRQGLWTEAFF.

This clonotype has at least ten counts. The chain combines TRBV6-1 with TRBJ2-4; 9 bases map to TRBD1. In germline, CDR1 is MNHNS, CDR2 SASEGT. The CDR3 extends over 17 amino acids. V gave up 3 bases and J gave up 3 bases; unmatched junction bases: 9. The CDR3 protein is CASSDQGQGSVKNIQYF. In DNA, the CDR3 is TGTGCCAGCAGTGATCAAGGACAGGGGAGCGTCAAAAACATTCAGTACTTC.

V and J are TRBV6-4 and TRBJ1-2, with TRBD1 matching over 7 bases. The CDR3 length is 13 residues. V lost 8 bases, J lost 4 bases, and 7 bases stayed unmatched. From germline, CDR1 is MRHNA and CDR2 SNTAGT. The CDR3 loop reads CASLGQLFYGYTF. DNA for the CDR3: TGTGCCAGCCTGGGACAGTTATTCTATGGCTACACCTTC.

This clonotype was recorded a few times. The V and J genes are TRBV5-1 and TRBJ1-1; no clear D gene. The CDR3 has 13 amino acids. CDR1 SGHRS and CDR2 YFSETQ come from the germline V gene. The ends were cut back, 7 bases at V and 4 bases at J, with 14 bases in the middle. The CDR3 loop is CASGEQGSTEAFF. In DNA form, the CDR3 reads TGCGCCAGCGGGGAACAAGGCTCCACTGAAGCTTTCTTT.

CDR3 nucleotide sequence: TGTGCCAGCAGTCCTCCCCGACTAGCGGGAGGGGATACGCAGTATTTT. As protein: CASSPPRLAGGDTQYF. V and J are TRBV12-3 or TRBV12-4 and TRBJ2-3, with 14 bases matching TRBD2. The V segment lost 5 bases and the J segment 6 bases; nucleotides outside the gene matches: 7. CDR3 length: 16 residues.

This clonotype was detected many times. At one boundary the junction diverges from the germline segment, which might be a read error. The V call is TRBV18, the J call TRBJ2-4; the D is unclear. This CDR3 has 15 residues. CDR1 and CDR2 from the germline V gene are KGHSH and LQKENI. Here the CDR3 DNA reads TGTGCCAGCTCCCCACCTCTATTCAGGCCAAACATTCAGTACTTC. This encodes CASSPPLFRPNIQYF.

This clonotype was seen repeatedly, ten times or more. The chain uses TRBV20-1 and TRBJ2-7; a possible D gene is TRBD1 (5 bases). The CDR3 loop spans 13 amino acids. Trimming took 7 bases from V and 3 from J, leaving 16 bases between them. The germline V gene encodes CDR1 DFQATT and CDR2 SNEGSKA (reference sequence). The CDR3 loop is CSVWAGIGYEQYF. The CDR3 DNA reads as TGCAGTGTCTGGGCAGGGATAGGCTACGAGCAGTACTTC.

This clonotype occurred many times. The J gene is TRBJ2-1, the V gene TRBV3-1; perhaps TRBD2 as D (6 bases). The V and J ends lost 0 bases and 0 bases respectively, with 12 bases between them. Germline CDR1 and CDR2: LGHDT and YNNKEL (reference sequence). There are 17 residues in the CDR3. The CDR3 bases are TGTGCCAGCAGCCAAGATTTCGGGGGAAGCTCCTACAATGAGCAGTTCTTC. Its translation: CASSQDFGGSSYNEQFF.

This clonotype was counted ten times or more. This rearrangement joins TRBV24-1 to TRBJ2-2; D call uncertain. The CDR3 sequence is 15 residues long. Germline V CDR1 and CDR2: KGHDR, SFDVKD. With 2 bases removed from V and 5 bases from J, the gap between germline ends came to 11 bases. The CDR3 DNA sequence: TGTGCCACCAGTGATTCCCGCCTAGGGACCGGGGAGCTGTTTTTT. As protein: CATSDSRLGTGELFF.